The clone carrying this T cell receptor (beta chain) appeared a few times. Each CDR3 protein is one row after TCRdb ran MiXCR on the 5' RACE reads. Here the sample spans about 99,000 distinct CDR3 sequences, around 16% being singletons. The record originates from a study of early T cells in non-severe SARS-CoV-2 infection. The overall study: Bulk RNA from unsorted whole blood was sequenced; chains were unpaired.

The CDR3 is 14 amino acids. CDR1 is SGHVS and CDR2 is FQNEAQ in the germline V gene. V lost 7 bases, J lost 4 bases, and 14 bases lay in between. Sample: whole blood. The chain is built from TRBV7-8 and TRBJ2-1, with D maybe TRBD2 (5 bases). This TCR came from an adult who was a healthcare worker with PCR-confirmed SARS-CoV-2 infection or an uninfected control (not recorded which). CDR3 protein: CASTSSGIYNEQFF. CDR3 nucleotides: TGTGCCAGCACCAGCTCGGGGATTTACAATGAGCAGTTCTTC. Full variable domain (rest looked up from reference TRBV7-8 and TRBJ2-1): GAGVSQSPRYKVAKRGQDVALRCDPISGHVSLFWYQQALGQGPEFLTYFQNEAQLDKSGLPSDRFFAERPEGSVSTLKIQRTQQEDSAVYLCASTSSGIYNEQFFGPGTRLTVL.